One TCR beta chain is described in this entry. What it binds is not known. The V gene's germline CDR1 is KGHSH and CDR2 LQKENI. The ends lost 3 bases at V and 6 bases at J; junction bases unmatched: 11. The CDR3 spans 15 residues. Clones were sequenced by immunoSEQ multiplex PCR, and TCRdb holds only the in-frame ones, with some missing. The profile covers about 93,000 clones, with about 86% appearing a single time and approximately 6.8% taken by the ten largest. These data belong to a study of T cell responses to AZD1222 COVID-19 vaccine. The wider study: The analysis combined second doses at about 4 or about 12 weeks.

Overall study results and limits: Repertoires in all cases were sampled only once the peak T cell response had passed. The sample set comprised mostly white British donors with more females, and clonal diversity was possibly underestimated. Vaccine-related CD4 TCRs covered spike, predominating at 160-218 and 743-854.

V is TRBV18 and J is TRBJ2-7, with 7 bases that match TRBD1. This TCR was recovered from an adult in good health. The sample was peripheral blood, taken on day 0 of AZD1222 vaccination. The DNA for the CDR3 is TGTGCCAGCTCACCCCTGCCGACAGGGATAGGCGAGCAGTACTTC. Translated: CASSPLPTGIGEQYF.